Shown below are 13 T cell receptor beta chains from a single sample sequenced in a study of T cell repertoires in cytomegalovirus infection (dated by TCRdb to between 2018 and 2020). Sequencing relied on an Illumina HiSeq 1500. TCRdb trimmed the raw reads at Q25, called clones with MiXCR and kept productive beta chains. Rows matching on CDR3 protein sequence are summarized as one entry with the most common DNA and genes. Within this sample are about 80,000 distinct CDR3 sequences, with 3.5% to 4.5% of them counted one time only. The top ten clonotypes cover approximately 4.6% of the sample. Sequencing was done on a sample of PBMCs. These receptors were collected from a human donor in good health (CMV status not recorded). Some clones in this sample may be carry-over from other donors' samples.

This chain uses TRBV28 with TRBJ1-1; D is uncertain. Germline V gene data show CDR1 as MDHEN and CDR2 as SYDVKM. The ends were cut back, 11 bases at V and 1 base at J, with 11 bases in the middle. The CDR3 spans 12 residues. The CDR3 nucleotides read TGTGCCCTCGGCAGGCCGAACACTGAAGCTTTCTTT. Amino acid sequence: CALGRPNTEAFF.

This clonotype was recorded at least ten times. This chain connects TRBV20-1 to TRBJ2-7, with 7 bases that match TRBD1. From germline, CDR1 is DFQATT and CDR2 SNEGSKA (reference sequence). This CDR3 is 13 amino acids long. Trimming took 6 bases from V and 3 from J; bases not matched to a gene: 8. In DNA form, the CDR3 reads TGCAGTGCCCGGACAGGAGGCTACTACGAGCAGTACTTC. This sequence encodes CSARTGGYYEQYF.

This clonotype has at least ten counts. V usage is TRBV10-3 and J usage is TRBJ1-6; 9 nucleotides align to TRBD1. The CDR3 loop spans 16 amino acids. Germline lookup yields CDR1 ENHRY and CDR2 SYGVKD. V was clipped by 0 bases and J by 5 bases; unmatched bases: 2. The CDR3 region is CAISESGTGNNSPLHF. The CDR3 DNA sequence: TGTGCCATCAGTGAGTCCGGGACAGGGAATAATTCACCCCTCCACTTT.

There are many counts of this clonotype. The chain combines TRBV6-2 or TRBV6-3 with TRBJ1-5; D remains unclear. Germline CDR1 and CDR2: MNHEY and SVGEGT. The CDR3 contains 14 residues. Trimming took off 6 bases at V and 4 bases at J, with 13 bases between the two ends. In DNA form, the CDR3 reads TGTGCCAGCAGCCGGCTGGACGGGAATCAGCCCCAGCATTTT. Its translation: CASSRLDGNQPQHF.

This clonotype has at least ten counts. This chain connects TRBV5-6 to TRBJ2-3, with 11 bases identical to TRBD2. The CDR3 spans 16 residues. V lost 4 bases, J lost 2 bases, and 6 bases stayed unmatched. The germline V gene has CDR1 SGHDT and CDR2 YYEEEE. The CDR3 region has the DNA TGTGCCAGCAGCCGGCCGACTAGCGGGATCACAGATACGCAGTATTTT. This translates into CASSRPTSGITDTQYF.

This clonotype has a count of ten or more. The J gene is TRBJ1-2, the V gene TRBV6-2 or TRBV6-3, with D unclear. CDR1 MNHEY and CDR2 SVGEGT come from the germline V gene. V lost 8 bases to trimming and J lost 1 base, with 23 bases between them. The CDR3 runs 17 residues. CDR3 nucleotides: TGTGCCAGCGAGCCTTTCGATCGGGGAACGATTAACTATGGCTACACCTTC. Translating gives CASEPFDRGTINYGYTF.

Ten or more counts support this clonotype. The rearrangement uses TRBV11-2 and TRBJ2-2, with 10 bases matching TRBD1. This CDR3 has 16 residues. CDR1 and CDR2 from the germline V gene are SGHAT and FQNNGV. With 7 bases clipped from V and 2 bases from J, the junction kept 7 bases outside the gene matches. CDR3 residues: CASINPTGGNTGELFF. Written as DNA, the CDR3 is TGTGCCAGCATCAACCCGACAGGGGGCAACACCGGGGAGCTGTTTTTT. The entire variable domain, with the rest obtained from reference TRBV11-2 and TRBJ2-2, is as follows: EAGVAQSPRYKIIEKRQSVAFWCNPISGHATLYWYQQILGQGPKLLIQFQNNGVVDDSQLPKDRFSAERLKGVDSTLKIQPAKLEDSAVYLCASINPTGGNTGELFFGEGSRLTVL.

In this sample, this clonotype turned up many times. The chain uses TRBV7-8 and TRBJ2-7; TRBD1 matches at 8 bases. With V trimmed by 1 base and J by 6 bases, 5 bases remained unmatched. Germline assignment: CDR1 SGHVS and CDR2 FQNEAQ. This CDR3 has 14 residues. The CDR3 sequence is CASSLVPGQVEQYF. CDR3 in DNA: TGTGCCAGCAGCTTAGTCCCGGGACAGGTCGAGCAGTACTTC.

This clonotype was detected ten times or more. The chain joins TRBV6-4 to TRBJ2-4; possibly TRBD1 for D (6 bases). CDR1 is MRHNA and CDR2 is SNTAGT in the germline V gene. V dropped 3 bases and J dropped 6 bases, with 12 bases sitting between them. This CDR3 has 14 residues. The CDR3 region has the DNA TGTGCCAGCAGTGAACAGCAAGGGGGAAACATTCAGTACTTC. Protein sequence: CASSEQQGGNIQYF.

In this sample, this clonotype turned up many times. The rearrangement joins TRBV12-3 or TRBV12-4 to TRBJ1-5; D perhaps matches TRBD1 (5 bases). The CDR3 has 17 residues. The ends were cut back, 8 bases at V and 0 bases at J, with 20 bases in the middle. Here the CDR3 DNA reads TGTGCCAGCTCTTACAGGAACCTAACCCATAGCAATCAGCCCCAGCATTTT. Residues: CASSYRNLTHSNQPQHF.

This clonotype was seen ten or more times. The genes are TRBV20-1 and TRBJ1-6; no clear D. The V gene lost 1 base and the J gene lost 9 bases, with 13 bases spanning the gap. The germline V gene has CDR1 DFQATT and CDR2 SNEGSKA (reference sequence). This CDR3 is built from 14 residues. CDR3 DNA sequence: TGCAGTGCTAGAGCGTTGAGGTTCGGTTCACCCCTCCACTTT. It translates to CSARALRFGSPLHF.

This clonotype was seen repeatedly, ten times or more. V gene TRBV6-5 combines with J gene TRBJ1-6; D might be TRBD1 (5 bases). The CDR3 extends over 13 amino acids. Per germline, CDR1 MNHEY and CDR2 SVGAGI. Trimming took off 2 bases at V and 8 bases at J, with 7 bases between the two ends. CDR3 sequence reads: CASSYMGDSPLHF. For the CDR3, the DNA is TGTGCCAGCAGTTACATGGGGGATTCACCCCTCCACTTT.

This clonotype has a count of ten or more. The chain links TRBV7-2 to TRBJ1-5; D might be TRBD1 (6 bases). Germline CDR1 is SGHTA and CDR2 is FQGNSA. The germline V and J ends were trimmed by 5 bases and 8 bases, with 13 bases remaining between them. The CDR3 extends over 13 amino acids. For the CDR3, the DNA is TGTGCCAGCAGCACCCTCAGGGGAGAGCCCCAGCATTTT. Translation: CASSTLRGEPQHF.